The 25 T cell receptor beta chains presented below share a single source sample, sequenced in a study of T cell changes during pregnancy in multiple sclerosis (dated by TCRdb to about 2019). Preparation of the library involved the immunoSEQ multiplex PCR assay. Sourced from immuneACCESS, this table was stored by TCRdb with only in-frame sequences that have V and J called. A share of the clones is absent; for the studies checked, an unresolved V gene accounts for under half, and the remainder has no known explanation. In this sample the table shows around 58,000 clones, more than 80% of which occur a single time. About 0.5% of the sample is in the top ten clones. Sequenced material: CD4+ T cells from peripheral blood mononuclear cells, taken after pregnancy. All receptors come from a female donor in good health, enrolled as a control in a pregnancy study.

In its sample, this clone was seen once. The chain joins TRBV5-1 to TRBJ2-7, with a possible D match to TRBD1 (5 bases). V lost 0 bases, J lost 2 bases, and 12 bases lay in between. Germline V gene data show CDR1 as SGHRS and CDR2 as YFSETQ. The CDR3 loop spans 15 amino acids. This CDR3 is CASSLDRTTTYEQYF. The CDR3 region has the DNA TGCGCCAGCAGCTTGGATCGGACAACTACCTACGAGCAGTACTTC.

This clone was seen only once. The chain uses TRBV7-2 and TRBJ1-6; tentative D call: TRBD1 (5 bases). This CDR3 comprises 15 residues. Between the trimmed V and J ends, which lost 3 bases and 2 bases, there was a span of 8 bases. From germline, CDR1 is SGHTA and CDR2 FQGNSA. Here the CDR3 DNA reads TGTGCCAGCAGCTTTCTACAGGCCTATAATTCACCCCTCCACTTT. Its protein is CASSFLQAYNSPLHF.

A single count supports this clone. The chain recombines TRBV11-3 with TRBJ1-1; no reliable D call. Trimming pared 3 bases from V and 0 bases from J, leaving 14 bases between. This CDR3 has 16 amino acids. Per germline, CDR1 SGHNT and CDR2 YENEEA. The CDR3 DNA sequence: TGTGCCAGCAGCTTTTCATCGGGAGGCATGAACACTGAAGCTTTCTTT. Residues: CASSFSSGGMNTEAFF.

This clone was detected only once. Written as DNA, the CDR3 is TGTGCCAGTAAGGGACAGTCTAATTCACCCCTCCACTTT. Translated: CASKGQSNSPLHF. The V call is TRBV19, the J call TRBJ1-6; 7 positions agree with TRBD1. The V gene end was trimmed by 7 bases and the J gene end by 6 bases; junction bases not matched to a gene: 3. Germline V gives CDR1 LNHDA, CDR2 SQIVND (reference sequence). This CDR3 has 13 residues.

The chain couples TRBV23-1 to TRBJ2-5; the match to TRBD2 covers 7 bases. TRBV23-1 is an ORF, with its function uncertain. Losses at the gene ends were 0 bases for V and 2 bases for J; bases not matched to a gene: 3. The CDR3 sequence is 15 residues long. The CDR3 nucleotides are TGCGCCAGCAGTCAATCCACGCGGGGGCAAGAGACCCAGTACTTC. This gives the protein CASSQSTRGQETQYF.

The chain employs TRBV14 and TRBJ2-3; 8 nucleotides line up with TRBD1. V lost 3 bases, J lost 2 bases, and 7 bases stayed unmatched. This CDR3 region has 16 residues. Germline V gene lookup returns CDR1 SGHDN and CDR2 FVKESK. Here the CDR3 reads CASSHFQDRVTDTQYF. The DNA for the CDR3 is TGTGCCAGCAGCCACTTCCAGGACAGGGTCACAGATACGCAGTATTTT.

CDR3 coding DNA: TGTGCCAGCTCACCAGTGAACGGGGTACGAGGCACTGAAGCTTTCTTT. Translation: CASSPVNGVRGTEAFF. V gene TRBV18 combines with J gene TRBJ1-1; D is unclear. Per germline, CDR1 KGHSH and CDR2 LQKENI. The CDR3 is 16 amino acids. Trimming removed 2 bases from V and 4 bases from J, with 17 bases in between.

The rearrangement uses TRBV18 and TRBJ1-1; no reliable D call. Trimming cost V 0 bases and J 0 bases, with 5 bases left between them. Germline V gene lookup returns CDR1 KGHSH and CDR2 LQKENI. The CDR3 is 14 residues long. The CDR3 protein is CASSPPSVNTEAFF. In DNA, the CDR3 is TGTGCCAGCTCACCACCATCCGTGAACACTGAAGCTTTCTTT.

The chain has TRBV11-1 and TRBJ1-1; a possible D gene is TRBD1 (6 bases). CDR3 length: 16 amino acids. V shed 2 bases and J shed 1 base, with 14 bases lying between them. Germline V gene lookup returns CDR1 SGHAT and CDR2 FQDESV (reference sequence). In nucleotides, the CDR3 is TGTGCCAGCAGCTTACGACCAGGGGCCCAGAACACTGAAGCTTTCTTT. Its protein product is CASSLRPGAQNTEAFF. The full variable domain, completed using reference TRBV11-1 and TRBJ1-1, is EAEVAQSPRYKITEKSQAVAFWCDPISGHATLYWYRQILGQGPELLVQFQDESVVDDSQLPKDRFSAERLKGVDSTLKIQPAELGDSAMYLCASSLRPGAQNTEAFFGQGTRLTVV.

The rearrangement joins TRBV18 to TRBJ2-7; 11 nucleotides align to TRBD2. The J segment lost 4 bases and the V segment lost 3 bases, leaving 5 bases of the junction unmatched. The CDR3 consists of 15 residues. Germline V gives CDR1 KGHSH, CDR2 LQKENI. CDR3 DNA sequence: TGTGCCAGCTCACCCTTAGCGGGGGGGCAGTACGAGCAGTACTTC. Translating it yields CASSPLAGGQYEQYF. The full variable domain, its missing parts supplied by reference TRBV18 and TRBJ2-7, is NAGVMQNPRHLVRRRGQEARLRCSPMKGHSHVYWYRQLPEEGLKFMVYLQKENIIDESGMPKERFSAEFPKEGPSILRIQQVVRGDSAAYFCASSPLAGGQYEQYFGPGTRLTVT.

This chain joins TRBV5-6 and TRBJ2-1, with TRBD2 matching 8 bases. The trim removed 1 base at V and 2 bases at J, leaving 8 bases unmatched. The CDR3 is 17 amino acids. Germline CDR1 SGHDT, CDR2 YYEEEE. CDR3 DNA sequence: TGTGCCAGCAGCTTGTTAGCGGGGACTGTAGCCTACAATGAGCAGTTCTTC. Protein: CASSLLAGTVAYNEQFF.

The V and J genes are TRBV19 and TRBJ1-6, with a weak D call TRBD1 (6 bases). The CDR3 spans 16 residues. Germline V gene lookup returns CDR1 LNHDA and CDR2 SQIVND (reference sequence). V gave up 6 bases and J gave up 7 bases, with 19 bases separating them. CDR3 in DNA: TGTGCCAGTAGCCGGTTAGGGGGGGGGCAAAATTCACCCCTCCACTTT. Protein: CASSRLGGGQNSPLHF. Together with reference TRBV19 and TRBJ1-6, the CDR3 gives the full variable domain: DGGITQSPKYLFRKEGQNVTLSCEQNLNHDAMYWYRQDPGQGLRLIYYSQIVNDFQKGDIAEGYSVSREKKESFPLTVTSAQKNPTAFYLCASSRLGGGQNSPLHFGNGTRLTVT.

This rearrangement joins TRBV5-1 to TRBJ2-6; D unclear. The germline V and J ends were trimmed by 2 bases and 10 bases, with 10 bases remaining between them. CDR1 SGHRS and CDR2 YFSETQ come from the germline V gene. CDR3 size: 13 residues. CDR3 nucleotide sequence: TGCGCCAGCAGCTTCCTTACAGAAAACGTCCTGACTTTC. Translating it yields CASSFLTENVLTF.

The CDR3 DNA reads as TGTGCCATCAGTGGGACAGGGGTAACAACTAATGAAAAACTGTTTTTT. Its protein is CAISGTGVTTNEKLFF. The chain links TRBV10-3 to TRBJ1-4; 9 nucleotides line up with TRBD1. From germline, CDR1 is ENHRY and CDR2 SYGVKD. The junction had 3 bases not matched to a gene; V was cut back by 4 bases and J by 0 bases. This CDR3 contains 16 residues.

The chain links TRBV19 to TRBJ2-2; weak D call: TRBD2 (6 bases). The germline CDR1 and CDR2 sequences are LNHDA and SQIVND (reference sequence). This CDR3 is built from 15 residues. The ends were cut back, 3 bases at V and 3 bases at J, with 11 bases in the middle. The CDR3 DNA reads TGTGCCAGTAGTATCTCGGGGGTTGACACCGGGGAGCTGTTTTTT. Its protein product is CASSISGVDTGELFF.

The chain has TRBV12-5 and TRBJ2-3, with TRBD1 matching over 7 bases. CDR3 length: 13 amino acids. V shed 6 bases and J 6 bases; nucleotides not matched to a gene: 6. Per germline, CDR1 LGHNT and CDR2 FRNRAP. The CDR3 sequence: CASGTGSVDTQYF. The CDR3 nucleotides read TGTGCTAGTGGGACAGGGTCAGTGGATACGCAGTATTTT.

This chain links TRBV11-2 with TRBJ1-3, with 10 bases aligning to TRBD1. J gave up 0 bases and V 5 bases, and 7 bases lay outside the gene matches. The CDR3 is made up of 17 amino acids. Germline V lookup: CDR1 SGHAT, CDR2 FQNNGV. The CDR3 loop is CASSPGTGAYSGNTIYF. As DNA, the CDR3 is TGTGCCAGCAGCCCCGGGACAGGGGCATACTCTGGAAACACCATATATTTT.

This rearrangement joins TRBV6-5 to TRBJ1-1; 7 bases agree with TRBD1. V shed 5 bases and J 2 bases; nucleotides not matched to a gene: 5. The CDR3 is made up of 14 amino acids. From germline, CDR1 is MNHEY and CDR2 SVGAGI. CDR3 region: CASSRRDRNTEAFF. The DNA of the CDR3 is TGTGCCAGCAGTCGCCGGGACAGAAACACTGAAGCTTTCTTT.

The rearrangement links TRBV19 to TRBJ2-4; 7 positions agree with TRBD1. CDR3 length: 16 residues. Germline loops: CDR1 LNHDA, CDR2 SQIVND (reference sequence). V was pared by 7 bases and J by 12 bases, with 21 bases of the junction left unmatched. The CDR3 nucleotides are TGTGCCAGTATCGCATTAACAGGGGCGCCTCACCTAGCTCAGTACTTC. Protein sequence: CASIALTGAPHLAQYF. Full variable domain (rest looked up from reference TRBV19 and TRBJ2-4): DGGITQSPKYLFRKEGQNVTLSCEQNLNHDAMYWYRQDPGQGLRLIYYSQIVNDFQKGDIAEGYSVSREKKESFPLTVTSAQKNPTAFYLCASIALTGAPHLAQYFGAGTRLSVL.

Turning to this clone: This same CDR3 is encoded by further DNA sequences in the sample. The chain carries TRBV30 and TRBJ1-3, with a tentative D call TRBD1 (5 bases). The CDR3 is 14 residues long. The V end lost 0 bases, the J end lost 4 bases, and 10 bases lay between the germline ends. The germline V gene encodes CDR1 GTSNPN and CDR2 SVGIG (reference sequence). The CDR3 DNA reads as TGTGCCTGGAGTGTAGGAGGGACGGGAAACACCATATATTTT. It is translated as CAWSVGGTGNTIYF.

The CDR3 region has the DNA TGTGCCGTTAGCCGGGAACTAAGCGATCAGCCCCAGCATTTT. The encoded protein is CAVSRELSDQPQHF. The gene calls are TRBV10-3 and TRBJ1-5; D is ambiguous. Germline CDR1 and CDR2: ENHRY and SYGVKD. The CDR3 runs to 14 residues. V was clipped by 11 bases and J by 5 bases, with 19 bases between them.

The chain uses TRBV14 and TRBJ1-1; D is perhaps TRBD1 (6 bases). The germline V and J ends were trimmed by 4 bases and 1 base, with 19 bases remaining between them. CDR1 is SGHDN and CDR2 is FVKESK in the germline V gene. The CDR3 runs 17 residues. DNA for the CDR3: TGTGCCAGCAGCCCTCTGAGGGGGAACCTTCAGAACACTGAAGCTTTCTTT. It yields the protein CASSPLRGNLQNTEAFF.

The chain uses TRBV7-9 and TRBJ1-1, with 8 nucleotides matching TRBD1. V gave up 5 bases and J gave up 1 base; unmatched junction bases: 9. The CDR3 runs to 16 residues. The germline gives CDR1 SEHNR, CDR2 FQNEAQ (reference sequence). CDR3 region: CASSKRLGTGNTEAFF. CDR3 DNA sequence: TGTGCCAGCAGCAAACGACTCGGGACAGGGAACACTGAAGCTTTCTTT.

With regard to this clone: Other DNA sequences from this sample encode an identical CDR3 as well. The gene calls are TRBV7-2 and TRBJ2-1; 8 bases match TRBD1. V was clipped by 5 bases and J by 1 base; unmatched bases: 4. This CDR3 contains 15 residues. Looked up from germline, CDR1 is SGHTA and CDR2 is FQGNSA. This CDR3 reads CASSLGQGSYNEQFF. CDR3 in DNA: TGTGCCAGCAGCCTCGGACAGGGATCCTACAATGAGCAGTTCTTC.

J is TRBJ2-1 and V is TRBV30, with 7 positions matching TRBD1. The CDR3 is 17 amino acids. Losses at the gene ends were 2 bases for V and 6 bases for J; bases not matched to a gene: 16. Germline V gene lookup returns CDR1 GTSNPN and CDR2 SVGIG (reference sequence). The DNA of the CDR3 is TGTGCCTGGAGTACCTCTTCCGGGACAGTTAAGGGCAATGAGCAGTTCTTC. Its protein product is CAWSTSSGTVKGNEQFF.